The 26 T cell receptor beta chains presented below share a single source sample, sequenced in a study of cytomegalovirus exposure and HLA in healthy donors. PCR involved 60 Vbeta and 13 Jbeta primers. The data were produced by immunoSEQ multiplex PCR, yet TCRdb's version contains in-frame clones alone and is incomplete. The table has over 85,000 clones, about four fifths seen once. Sequenced: PBMCs. Receptors were obtained from a man aged 40-55 years in good health and CMV-seropositive.

The V and J genes are TRBV9 and TRBJ2-3; 8 bases agree with TRBD2. The junction had 3 bases not matched to a gene; V was cut back by 0 bases and J by 6 bases. This CDR3 is built from 14 residues. Germline CDR1 SGDLS, CDR2 YYNGEE. DNA of the CDR3: TGTGCCAGCAGCGTAGGGACTAGCATCGATACGCAGTATTTT. The encoded protein is CASSVGTSIDTQYF.

This clone was seen only once. The gene calls are TRBV2 and TRBJ1-1, with 8 bases fitting TRBD1. This CDR3 region has 14 residues. V was clipped by 0 bases and J by 5 bases; unmatched bases: 2. CDR1 is SNHLY, CDR2 FYNNEI, per germline. The CDR3 here is CASSEAYRGTEAFF. CDR3 sequence (DNA): TGTGCCAGCAGTGAAGCCTACAGGGGGACTGAAGCTTTCTTT.

This chain joins TRBV6-5 and TRBJ1-1, with D perhaps TRBD1 (5 bases). CDR3 length: 12 amino acids. With 11 bases removed from V and 0 bases from J, the gap between germline ends came to 10 bases. Germline-derived CDR1 and CDR2 are MNHEY and SVGAGI. CDR3 in amino acids: CAAEGVNTEAFF. CDR3 in DNA: TGTGCCGCTGAAGGGGTGAACACTGAAGCTTTCTTT.

The V call is TRBV5-1, the J call TRBJ1-1, with a weak D call TRBD1 (6 bases). The germline gives CDR1 SGHRS, CDR2 YFSETQ. V was clipped by 4 bases and J by 4 bases, with 17 bases between them. The CDR3 is 15 residues long. The CDR3 bases are TGCGCCAGCAGCATCCCACAGGGTGGGGGCACTGAAGCTTTCTTT. Residues: CASSIPQGGGTEAFF.

The CDR3 spells CASSLAGGNTEAFF. DNA of the CDR3: TGTGCCAGCAGCTTAGCAGGGGGGAACACTGAAGCTTTCTTT. V is TRBV11-2 and J is TRBJ1-1; the match to TRBD1 covers 7 bases. The CDR3 length is 14 residues. V shed 1 base, J shed 1 base, and the junction held 0 bases outside the gene matches. Per germline, CDR1 SGHAT and CDR2 FQNNGV.

A note on this clone: Relative to the germline gene, one junction end is altered; a read error may explain this. The chain has TRBV7-9 and TRBJ1-2; 9 nucleotides match TRBD1. This CDR3 has 15 amino acids. CDR1 SEHNR and CDR2 FQNEAQ come from the germline V gene (reference sequence). The DNA for the CDR3 is TGTTCCAGCGCCGACTGGGACAGGGCTAACTATGGCTACACCTTC. Amino acids: CSSADWDRANYGYTF.

The rearrangement uses TRBV28 and TRBJ2-7, with D perhaps TRBD2 (6 bases). The germline V gene encodes CDR1 MDHEN and CDR2 SYDVKM. Trimming shortened V by 6 bases and J by 3 bases, and 15 bases separated the two germline ends. The CDR3 spans 14 residues. CDR3 bases: TGTGCCAGCAGGGGGGGTAGCTTCGGCTACGAGCAGTACTTC. Protein product: CASRGGSFGYEQYF.

The V and J genes are TRBV10-2 and TRBJ2-1, with 7 positions matching TRBD1. This CDR3 has 15 residues. The trim removed 6 bases at V and 2 bases at J, leaving 7 bases unmatched. CDR1 WSHSY and CDR2 SAAADI come from the germline V gene. The CDR3 sequence: CASRVTGATYNEQFF. In DNA, the CDR3 is TGCGCCAGCAGGGTCACAGGGGCTACCTACAATGAGCAGTTCTTC.

This sequence joins TRBV11-2 and TRBJ2-7; perhaps TRBD2 as D (6 bases). The CDR3 runs to 13 residues. Germline V CDR1 and CDR2: SGHAT, FQNNGV. V dropped 3 bases and J dropped 1 base, with 7 bases sitting between them. The CDR3 reads CASSFAGSYEQYF. CDR3 in DNA: TGTGCCAGCAGCTTCGCGGGGTCCTACGAGCAGTACTTC. Full variable domain (missing parts from reference TRBV11-2 and TRBJ2-7): EAGVAQSPRYKIIEKRQSVAFWCNPISGHATLYWYQQILGQGPKLLIQFQNNGVVDDSQLPKDRFSAERLKGVDSTLKIQPAKLEDSAVYLCASSFAGSYEQYFGPGTRLTVT.

The J gene is TRBJ1-2, the V gene TRBV13; 7 bases match TRBD1. V was clipped by 5 bases and J by 5 bases; unmatched bases: 8. In germline, CDR1 is PRHDT, CDR2 FYEKMQ (reference sequence). There are 14 residues in the CDR3. The DNA of the CDR3 is TGTGCCAGCAGCGTCGGGACAGTCCCTTATGGCTACACCTTC. Translating gives CASSVGTVPYGYTF. Together with reference TRBV13 and TRBJ1-2, the CDR3 gives the full variable domain: AAGVIQSPRHLIKEKRETATLKCYPIPRHDTVYWYQQGPGQDPQFLISFYEKMQSDKGSIPDRFSAQQFSDYHSELNMSSLELGDSALYFCASSVGTVPYGYTFGSGTRLTVV.

The gene calls are TRBV5-1 and TRBJ2-3; no clear D gene. The V end was cut by 0 bases, the J end by 2 bases, with 10 bases between. Germline V CDR1 and CDR2: SGHRS, YFSETQ. This CDR3 comprises 15 residues. The CDR3 region is CASSLESYFTDTQYF. The DNA for the CDR3 is TGCGCCAGCAGCTTGGAGAGCTACTTCACAGATACGCAGTATTTT.

The CDR3 is CASSPIGTGDYNEQFF. The CDR3 DNA sequence: TGTGCCAGCTCACCAATCGGGACAGGGGATTACAATGAGCAGTTCTTC. The V and J genes are TRBV18 and TRBJ2-1; 10 positions agree with TRBD1. Unmatched junction bases numbered 5, after V lost 2 bases and J lost 4 bases. Per the germline V gene, CDR1 is KGHSH and CDR2 is LQKENI. The CDR3 runs to 16 residues.

This clone was observed a handful of times. The V call is TRBV19, the J call TRBJ1-2; no clear D gene. Deletions cut 3 bases from V and 8 bases from J, with 13 bases between. Germline V gene sequence: CDR1 LNHDA, CDR2 SQIVND (reference sequence). CDR3 length: 13 amino acids. CDR3 amino acids: CASSMVEVSGYTF. In DNA, the CDR3 is TGTGCCAGTAGTATGGTGGAGGTCAGCGGCTACACCTTC.

The chain is built from TRBV9 and TRBJ2-3; 8 bases agree with TRBD2. Germline lookup yields CDR1 SGDLS and CDR2 YYNGEE. The V and J ends lost 0 bases and 4 bases, in that order; junction bases with no gene match: 7. The CDR3 covers 16 residues. The CDR3 protein is CASSVGGRGAADTQYF. CDR3 DNA sequence: TGTGCCAGCAGCGTAGGGGGGCGGGGGGCGGCAGATACGCAGTATTTT.

The chain couples TRBV2 to TRBJ2-7, with unresolved D. Germline V gene sequence: CDR1 SNHLY, CDR2 FYNNEI. Trimming stripped 8 bases from V and 5 bases from J, with 13 bases between. The CDR3 totals 12 residues. The CDR3 loop reads CASGWMGHEQYF. The CDR3, as DNA: TGTGCCAGCGGGTGGATGGGCCACGAGCAGTACTTC.

This chain uses TRBV9 with TRBJ2-7; tentatively, D is TRBD2 (6 bases). V lost 4 bases to trimming and J lost 0 bases, with 14 bases between them. CDR1 is SGDLS and CDR2 is YYNGEE in the germline V gene. The CDR3 loop spans 15 amino acids. This chain's CDR3 is CASSPQAGSSYEQYF. In DNA, the CDR3 is TGTGCCAGCAGCCCACAAGCGGGCAGCTCCTACGAGCAGTACTTC.

This sequence joins TRBV15 and TRBJ2-7; weak D call: TRBD1 (6 bases). The CDR3 is made up of 15 amino acids. CDR1 and CDR2 from the germline V gene are LNHNV and YYDKDF (reference sequence). Trimming shortened V by 1 base and J by 0 bases, and 10 bases separated the two germline ends. CDR3 nucleotides: TGTGCCACCAGCAGAGGACAACAGGGCTCCTACGAGCAGTACTTC. This gives the protein CATSRGQQGSYEQYF.

This clone was observed a few times. This sequence joins TRBV7-9 and TRBJ2-7; 8 nucleotides match TRBD2. CDR3 length equals 14 residues. Germline V gene data show CDR1 as SEHNR and CDR2 as FQNEAQ (reference sequence). V shed 4 bases, J shed 2 bases, and the junction held 4 bases outside the gene matches. As DNA, the CDR3 is TGTGCCAGCAGCTACGGCGGGAGGCCCTACGAGCAGTACTTC. Translating gives CASSYGGRPYEQYF.

The chain uses TRBV2 and TRBJ1-1; 10 bases agree with TRBD1. The V and J ends lost 4 bases and 5 bases, in that order; junction bases with no gene match: 7. In germline, CDR1 is SNHLY, CDR2 FYNNEI. The length of the CDR3 is 15 residues. CDR3: CASSADRGRGTEAFF. CDR3 bases: TGTGCCAGCAGTGCCGACAGGGGGCGAGGGACTGAAGCTTTCTTT.

The rearrangement joins TRBV7-9 to TRBJ2-7; tentatively, D is TRBD2 (6 bases). V was pared by 2 bases and J by 2 bases, with 13 bases between. Germline CDR1 is SEHNR and CDR2 is FQNEAQ (reference sequence). The CDR3 spans 15 residues. This CDR3 is CASSLRRGSTYEQYF. The DNA of the CDR3 is TGTGCCAGCAGCTTACGTCGGGGGTCCACCTACGAGCAGTACTTC.

The chain couples TRBV5-1 to TRBJ2-5, with unresolved D. Looked up from germline, CDR1 is SGHRS and CDR2 is YFSETQ. This CDR3 has 14 amino acids. Trimming shortened V by 1 base and J by 2 bases, and 9 bases separated the two germline ends. In DNA, the CDR3 is TGCGCCAGCAGCTTGCAGCTCGGGCAAGAGACCCAGTACTTC. Protein product: CASSLQLGQETQYF.

This clone was counted once. This chain links TRBV5-1 with TRBJ2-7, with 9 bases fitting TRBD2. CDR3 length: 15 amino acids. With V trimmed by 3 bases and J by 3 bases, 7 bases remained unmatched. Germline CDR1 SGHRS, CDR2 YFSETQ. CDR3 residues: CASSSLTSGRYEQYF. The CDR3 DNA is TGCGCCAGCAGCTCCTTGACTAGCGGACGCTACGAGCAGTACTTC.

V and J are TRBV5-1 and TRBJ1-6; 10 bases are shared with TRBD1. The CDR3 totals 15 residues. V was pared by 6 bases and J by 9 bases, with 9 bases of the junction left unmatched. Germline lookup yields CDR1 SGHRS and CDR2 YFSETQ. The CDR3 coding sequence is TGCGCCAGCACCCCCGCCGGGACAGGGGTTTCACCCCTCCACTTT. Its translation: CASTPAGTGVSPLHF.

This chain joins TRBV11-2 and TRBJ2-1, with D possibly TRBD2 on 6 matching bases. The germline V gene has CDR1 SGHAT and CDR2 FQNNGV. This CDR3 has 13 amino acids. The V and J ends lost 3 bases and 6 bases respectively, with 9 bases between them. CDR3 nucleotide sequence: TGTGCCAGCAGCTTGGCCGGGGGCAATGAGCAGTTCTTC. As protein: CASSLAGGNEQFF.

The chain has TRBV5-1 and TRBJ1-1, with 11 positions matching TRBD1. The CDR3 length is 14 residues. The junction had 9 bases not matched to a gene; V was cut back by 3 bases and J by 11 bases. CDR1 and CDR2 (germline): SGHRS, YFSETQ. The CDR3 region is CASSSGTGGDQAFF. The DNA for the CDR3 is TGCGCCAGCAGCTCCGGGACAGGGGGAGATCAGGCTTTCTTT.

The rearrangement joins TRBV5-1 to TRBJ2-1; a possible D gene is TRBD2 (5 bases). The V gene lost 6 bases and the J gene lost 0 bases, with 10 bases spanning the gap. This CDR3 comprises 14 residues. Germline CDR1 reads SGHRS; CDR2 reads YFSETQ. CDR3 sequence: CASTSGLSYNEQFF. The CDR3 coding sequence is TGCGCCAGCACCAGCGGCCTCTCCTACAATGAGCAGTTCTTC.